Below are 10 T cell receptor beta chains sequenced from a single sample in a study of blood T cell repertoires in COVID-19. Measured with immunoSEQ multiplex PCR; TCRdb has only the in-frame clones, and not every one. The table records about 150,000 clones, 84% of them present only once. Sample: PBMCs or T cells enriched from blood (not recorded which). The receptors shown here come from a woman aged 50 to 65 with acute COVID-19.

The chain combines TRBV2 with TRBJ1-2, with D unclear. This CDR3 has 13 residues. The V end lost 10 bases, the J end lost 4 bases, and 16 bases lay between the germline ends. Per the germline V gene, CDR1 is SNHLY and CDR2 is FYNNEI. For the CDR3, the DNA is TGTGCCACACAGCGGGAAGGGAGCTATGGCTACACCTTC. The encoded protein is CATQREGSYGYTF.

The V and J genes are TRBV27 and TRBJ1-1, with D unresolved. From germline, CDR1 is MNHEY and CDR2 SMNVEV (reference sequence). Trimming shortened V by 5 bases and J by 5 bases, and 12 bases separated the two germline ends. The CDR3 has 13 amino acids. The CDR3 reads CASSGWAGTEAFF. CDR3 bases: TGTGCCAGCAGTGGATGGGCTGGGACTGAAGCTTTCTTT.

The gene calls are TRBV24-1 and TRBJ2-3, with 9 bases fitting TRBD1. Germline values: CDR1 KGHDR, CDR2 SFDVKD. There are 14 residues in the CDR3. Trimming at V came to 7 bases and at J to 1 base, leaving 2 bases not matched to a gene. This chain's CDR3 is CATSRQGGTDTQYF. Here the CDR3 DNA reads TGTGCCACCAGCCGACAGGGGGGCACAGATACGCAGTATTTT.

The chain employs TRBV25-1 and TRBJ1-4; D possibly corresponds to TRBD1 (5 bases). The germline V gene encodes CDR1 MGHDK and CDR2 SYGVNS. V dropped 3 bases and J dropped 7 bases, with 21 bases sitting between them. CDR3 size: 17 residues. CDR3 nucleotide sequence: TGTGCCAGCAGTGACGGGACTGGAATAGGGTCGGTTGAAAAACTGTTTTTT. It codes for CASSDGTGIGSVEKLFF. Combining the CDR3 with reference TRBV25-1 and TRBJ1-4 gives the whole variable domain EADIYQTPRYLVIGTGKKITLECSQTMGHDKMYWYQQDPGMELHLIHYSYGVNSTEKGDLSSESTVSRIRTEHFPLTLESARPSHTSQYLCASSDGTGIGSVEKLFFGSGTQLSVL.

This clone was detected once. J is TRBJ2-5 and V is TRBV5-4, with D possibly being TRBD2 (5 bases). Between the trimmed V and J ends, which lost 2 bases and 9 bases, there was a span of 17 bases. Germline assignment: CDR1 SGHNT and CDR2 YYREEE (reference sequence). This CDR3 is built from 14 residues. Here the CDR3 reads CASSLPGLPQAQYF. CDR3 in DNA: TGTGCCAGCAGCTTACCCGGACTGCCTCAGGCCCAGTACTTC.

The J gene is TRBJ1-6, the V gene TRBV3-1 (or the pseudogene TRBV3-2), with 7 bases identical to TRBD1. V was pared by 6 bases and J by 15 bases, with 14 bases of the junction left unmatched. The CDR3 totals 14 residues. CDR1 is LGHDT, CDR2 YNNKEL, per germline (reference sequence). The CDR3 here is CASRGPGQTSRLHF. CDR3 nucleotide sequence: TGTGCCAGCAGGGGTCCGGGACAGACATCTCGCCTCCACTTT.

This chain links TRBV7-2 with TRBJ2-1; D gene uncertain. CDR3 length: 13 residues. V lost 5 bases, J lost 10 bases, and 15 bases lay in between. Germline loops: CDR1 SGHTA, CDR2 FQGNSA. The CDR3 nucleotides read TGTGCCAGCAGCCCGTTAGCCGCCCAGGAGCAGTTCTTC. As protein: CASSPLAAQEQFF.

The chain recombines TRBV29-1 with TRBJ2-7, with 8 bases identical to TRBD2. CDR3 length: 16 amino acids. Per the germline V gene, CDR1 is SQVTM and CDR2 is ANQGSEA. V was pared by 5 bases and J by 1 base, with 13 bases of the junction left unmatched. CDR3 loop: CSVTHGVSGDSYEQYF. CDR3 DNA: TGCAGCGTTACCCATGGTGTTAGCGGGGATTCCTACGAGCAGTACTTC.

The V gene is TRBV5-1, the J gene TRBJ1-1; D not certain. The CDR3 is made up of 18 amino acids. Per the germline V gene, CDR1 is SGHRS and CDR2 is YFSETQ. Between the trimmed V and J ends, which lost 1 base and 0 bases, there was a span of 19 bases. CDR3 residues: CASSLRVDGRLMNTEAFF. The CDR3 DNA reads TGCGCCAGCAGCTTGAGAGTAGACGGCAGGCTCATGAACACTGAAGCTTTCTTT.

The rearrangement links TRBV7-9 to TRBJ2-7; a possible D gene is TRBD2 (6 bases). Per germline, CDR1 SEHNR and CDR2 FQNEAQ (reference sequence). Trimming cost V 1 base and J 3 bases, with 10 bases left between them. The CDR3 extends over 14 amino acids. CDR3 sequence (DNA): TGTGCCAGCAGCTTAGGTAGCGGCGTCTACGAGCAGTACTTC. It yields the protein CASSLGSGVYEQYF. Complete variable domain (other parts from reference TRBV7-9 and TRBJ2-7): DTGVSQNPRHKITKRGQNVTFRCDPISEHNRLYWYRQTLGQGPEFLTYFQNEAQLEKSRLLSDRFSAERPKGSFSTLEIQRTEQGDSAMYLCASSLGSGVYEQYFGPGTRLTVT.